This T cell receptor (beta chain) derives from a study of blood T cell repertoires in COVID-19. Study in general: Acute-phase and convalescent COVID-19 samples originated in the United States, Italy and Spain. From T cells, B-cell-depleted T cells, or PBMCs came the material, which was cDNA or gDNA.

The CDR3 is 16 residues long. V was cut by 0 bases and J by 10 bases, with 21 bases left in between. Germline CDR1 MNHEY, CDR2 SVGAGI. Authors' data handling: The assay estimated nucleated cells by amplifying reference gene primers. TCRdb's table, derived via immunoSEQ multiplex PCR, lists solely in-frame clones and lacks some. D and trimming were read from the DNA, whereas the V and J calls and clone size are those reported in that table. The sample lists approximately 69,000 clones, approximately 83% occurring once. The chain has TRBV6-5 and TRBJ1-2; D is uncertain. The TCR was taken from a human donor in a cohort sampled during active COVID-19. The specimen sequenced was peripheral blood. CDR3 nucleotides: TGTGCCAGCAGTTACTCTACGGGGAGCCGGAAACTTGACTACACCTTC. Translating gives CASSYSTGSRKLDYTF.